This entry describes one TCR beta chain. Germline V gene lookup returns CDR1 LGHNA and CDR2 YNFKEQ. The CDR3 is 18 residues long. With V trimmed by 3 bases and J by 1 base, 3 bases remained unmatched. This entry comes from a study of blood T cell repertoires in COVID-19. TCRdb's copy holds only in-frame clones and misses some; the assay was immunoSEQ multiplex PCR. The table has 60,000 to 70,000 clones, roughly 90% seen once. This clonotype originated in a woman aged 60-75 years with acute or convalescent COVID-19. The chain couples TRBV4-2 to TRBJ2-1; 16 positions agree with TRBD2. The sample consisted of peripheral blood. This chain's CDR3 is CASSQGLAGGGSYNEQFF. The CDR3 region has the DNA TGTGCCAGCAGCCAGGGACTAGCGGGGGGGGGATCCTACAATGAGCAGTTCTTC.